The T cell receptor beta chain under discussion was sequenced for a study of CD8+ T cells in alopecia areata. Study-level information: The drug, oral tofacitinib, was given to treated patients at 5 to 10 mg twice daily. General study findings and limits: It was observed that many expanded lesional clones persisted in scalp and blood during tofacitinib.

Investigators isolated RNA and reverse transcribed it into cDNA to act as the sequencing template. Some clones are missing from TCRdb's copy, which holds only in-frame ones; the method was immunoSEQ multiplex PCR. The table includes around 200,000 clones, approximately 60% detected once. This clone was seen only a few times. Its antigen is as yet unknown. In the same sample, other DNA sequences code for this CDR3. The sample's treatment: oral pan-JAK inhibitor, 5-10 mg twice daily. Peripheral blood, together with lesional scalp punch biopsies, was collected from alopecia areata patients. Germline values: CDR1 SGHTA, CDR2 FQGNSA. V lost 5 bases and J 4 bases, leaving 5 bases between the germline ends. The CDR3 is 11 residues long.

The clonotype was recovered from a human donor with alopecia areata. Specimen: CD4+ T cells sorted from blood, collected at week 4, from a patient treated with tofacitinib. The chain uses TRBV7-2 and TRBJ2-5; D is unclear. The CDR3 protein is CASSPGETQYF. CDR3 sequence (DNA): TGTGCCAGCAGCCCAGGAGAGACCCAGTACTTC.